Shown below are 8 T cell receptor beta chains from a single sample sequenced in a study of graft-versus-host responses after intestinal transplantation. The data were produced by immunoSEQ multiplex PCR, yet TCRdb's version contains in-frame clones alone and is incomplete. The sample has around 17,000 clones, 82% seen once. Lamina propria and intraepithelial lymphocytes were released by processing graft tissue. Specimen: ileum tissue, collected 17 days after transplant. These receptors originate from a human patient who received an intestinal transplant, so some T cells may come from the graft donor.

The J gene is TRBJ2-7, the V gene TRBV7-2, with TRBD1 identical over 7 bases. The CDR3 has 13 amino acids. CDR1 and CDR2 (germline): SGHTA, FQGNSA. V shed 4 bases, J shed 0 bases, and the junction held 0 bases outside the gene matches. CDR3 amino acids: CASSWDSSYEQYF. The CDR3 DNA reads TGTGCCAGCAGCTGGGACAGCTCCTACGAGCAGTACTTC.

This clone was seen more than once but under ten times. This chain links TRBV2 with TRBJ2-2, with 7 bases identical to TRBD1. The CDR3 is 15 amino acids. V lost 5 bases and J lost 0; bases outside the gene matches: 3. In germline, CDR1 is SNHLY, CDR2 FYNNEI. For the CDR3, the DNA is TGTGCCAGCAGTCGGGGACAGCCGAACACCGGGGAGCTGTTTTTT. Amino acids: CASSRGQPNTGELFF.

The chain joins TRBV4-1 to TRBJ1-3; D unclear. The V and J ends lost 4 bases and 1 base respectively, with 11 bases between them. This CDR3 comprises 15 residues. Germline V CDR1 and CDR2: MGHRA, YSYEKL. The CDR3 DNA reads as TGCGCCAGCAGCCTAAACACGGGATCTGGAAACACCATATATTTT. It encodes CASSLNTGSGNTIYF.

The rearrangement joins TRBV2 to TRBJ1-1, with D uncertain. Between the trimmed V and J ends, which lost 3 bases and 0 bases, there was a span of 5 bases. CDR1 and CDR2 from the germline V gene are SNHLY and FYNNEI. The CDR3 is made up of 13 amino acids. The CDR3: CASSDPLNTEAFF. The DNA for the CDR3 is TGTGCCAGCAGTGATCCCTTGAACACTGAAGCTTTCTTT.

The rearrangement joins TRBV4-3 to TRBJ2-7, with D unclear. Between the trimmed V and J ends, which lost 0 bases and 2 bases, there was a span of 14 bases. The CDR3 is 16 amino acids. The germline V gene encodes CDR1 LGHNA and CDR2 YSLEER. The CDR3 loop is CASSQENGPATYEQYF. The CDR3 coding sequence is TGCGCCAGCAGCCAAGAAAACGGGCCGGCGACCTACGAGCAGTACTTC.

This clone was detected only once. The chain uses TRBV6-7 and TRBJ1-6, with D perhaps matching TRBD1 (5 bases). TRBV6-7 is annotated as an ORF whose role is uncertain. The CDR3 consists of 13 residues. Trimming took 8 bases from V and 10 from J, leaving 15 bases between them. In nucleotides, the CDR3 is TGTGCCAGCCGACCGCAGGGAAACTCACCCCTCCACTTT. This codes for CASRPQGNSPLHF.

This chain connects TRBV11-3 to TRBJ2-5; no reliable D call. The germline gives CDR1 SGHNT, CDR2 YENEEA. CDR3 length: 13 amino acids. Between the trimmed V and J ends, which lost 0 bases and 4 bases, there was a span of 6 bases. CDR3 sequence reads: CASSLDRSETQYF. DNA for the CDR3: TGTGCCAGCAGCTTAGATCGGTCAGAGACCCAGTACTTC.

CDR3 sequence reads: CASSPGAGVGSPLHF. CDR3 bases: TGTGCCAGCAGCCCGGGGGCAGGTGTGGGTTCACCCCTCCACTTT. The rearrangement uses TRBV9 and TRBJ1-6; tentatively, D is TRBD1 (6 bases). Trimming left V 4 bases short and J 9 bases short, with 17 bases between. The CDR3 is 15 amino acids. Per germline, CDR1 SGDLS and CDR2 YYNGEE.